These 11 T cell receptor beta chains were all obtained from the same sample, sequenced in a study of shared clonotypes between healthy human individuals. The repertoire was sequenced with immunoSEQ multiplex PCR; TCRdb's copy has only in-frame clones and lacks some. Found here are about 2 million clones, about 94% of them singletons; the top ten hold roughly 1.1%. CD8 cells classed as naive were CD45RO-negative and positively selected for CCR7, excluding terminally differentiated effector memory CD45RA+ cells. Specimen: naive CD8+ T cells sorted from blood. These receptors all stem from a young man in good health.

The chain combines TRBV2 with TRBJ2-6; D gene uncertain. Trimming stripped 3 bases from V and 0 bases from J, with 24 bases between. CDR3 size: 21 residues. Looked up from germline, CDR1 is SNHLY and CDR2 is FYNNEI. CDR3 DNA: TGTGCCAGCAGTGATCCGTTCGGGCCAAGGGCTCCCTACTCTGGGGCCAACGTCCTGACTTTC. Translation gives CASSDPFGPRAPYSGANVLTF.

This clone occurred once. V and J are TRBV2 and TRBJ1-4; tentatively, D is TRBD1 (5 bases). In germline, CDR1 is SNHLY, CDR2 FYNNEI. CDR3 length: 15 amino acids. The V end was cut by 7 bases, the J end by 0 bases, with 12 bases between. CDR3 sequence: CASNLQEATNEKLFF. The CDR3 nucleotides read TGTGCCAGCAACCTACAGGAGGCAACTAATGAAAAACTGTTTTTT.

This rearrangement joins TRBV18 to TRBJ2-2, with 9 nucleotides matching TRBD1. J lost 2 bases, V lost 5 bases, and 6 bases had no gene match. The germline gives CDR1 KGHSH, CDR2 LQKENI. The CDR3 spans 16 residues. The CDR3 coding sequence is TGTGCCAGCTCAAGCGGACAGGGGCTTAACACCGGGGAGCTGTTTTTT. Its translation is CASSSGQGLNTGELFF. Variable domain in full (rest from reference TRBV18 and TRBJ2-2): NAGVMQNPRHLVRRRGQEARLRCSPMKGHSHVYWYRQLPEEGLKFMVYLQKENIIDESGMPKERFSAEFPKEGPSILRIQQVVRGDSAAYFCASSSGQGLNTGELFFGEGSRLTVL.

The CDR3 DNA sequence: TGCAGCGTGGCCCCGGGGGTTCAAGAGACCCAGTACTTC. Encoded protein: CSVAPGVQETQYF. The chain carries TRBV29-1 and TRBJ2-5; possible D gene TRBD2, 6 bases. Trimming removed 6 bases at V and 2 bases at J, with 13 bases between. Germline CDR1 and CDR2: SQVTM and ANQGSEA. CDR3 length: 13 residues.

This sequence joins TRBV4-3 and TRBJ2-7, with 9 bases lining up with TRBD2. V was clipped by 4 bases and J by 3 bases; unmatched bases: 16. CDR3 size: 18 residues. Germline assignment: CDR1 LGHNA and CDR2 YSLEER. CDR3 in DNA: TGCGCCAGCAGCCTCACCGTTGTTAGCGGGAGTTTTAGCTACGAGCAGTACTTC. Protein sequence: CASSLTVVSGSFSYEQYF.

The CDR3 sequence: CASSLAMEEETQYF. The CDR3, as DNA: TGCGCCAGCAGCTTGGCGATGGAGGAGGAGACCCAGTACTTC. V gene TRBV5-1 combines with J gene TRBJ2-5; possible D gene TRBD2, 5 bases. V was shortened by 0 bases and J by 5 bases, with 11 bases between the two germline ends. The CDR3 has 14 residues. From germline, CDR1 is SGHRS and CDR2 YFSETQ. The full variable domain, completed using reference TRBV5-1 and TRBJ2-5, is KAGVTQTPRYLIKTRGQQVTLSCSPISGHRSVSWYQQTPGQGLQFLFEYFSETQRNKGNFPGRFSGRQFSNSRSEMNVSTLELGDSALYLCASSLAMEEETQYFGPGTRLLVL.

The rearrangement joins TRBV19 to TRBJ1-6, with D hard to call. CDR1 and CDR2 from the germline V gene are LNHDA and SQIVND (reference sequence). The germline V and J ends were trimmed by 7 bases and 3 bases, with 13 bases remaining between them. The CDR3 totals 15 residues. The CDR3 DNA sequence: TGTGCCAGTACTCCCGACCGGATCTATAATTCACCCCTCCACTTT. This codes for CASTPDRIYNSPLHF. The full variable domain, with the rest looked up from reference TRBV19 and TRBJ1-6, is DGGITQSPKYLFRKEGQNVTLSCEQNLNHDAMYWYRQDPGQGLRLIYYSQIVNDFQKGDIAEGYSVSREKKESFPLTVTSAQKNPTAFYLCASTPDRIYNSPLHFGNGTRLTVT.

The genes are TRBV2 and TRBJ2-1; D is ambiguous. Germline V gene sequence: CDR1 SNHLY, CDR2 FYNNEI. There are 14 residues in the CDR3. V gave up 5 bases and J gave up 0 bases, with 8 bases separating them. Here the CDR3 DNA reads TGTGCCAGCAGTAAGACCAGCTCCTACAATGAGCAGTTCTTC. Protein sequence: CASSKTSSYNEQFF.

This chain connects TRBV27 to TRBJ2-2, with TRBD1 as a possible D gene (8 bases). Trimming left V 3 bases short and J 7 bases short, with 21 bases between. The CDR3 is 17 amino acids. CDR1 and CDR2 (germline): MNHEY, SMNVEV (reference sequence). The chain's CDR3 is CASSLGEGTGLHGELFF. The CDR3 region has the DNA TGTGCCAGCAGTTTGGGGGAGGGGACAGGACTGCACGGGGAGCTGTTTTTT.

The rearrangement links TRBV11-2 to TRBJ2-3; no firm D call. The length of the CDR3 is 13 residues. Germline V gene lookup returns CDR1 SGHAT and CDR2 FQNNGV. V lost 1 base, J lost 4 bases, and 6 bases lay in between. CDR3 sequence (DNA): TGTGCCAGCAGCTTAGTGGTCGCAGATACGCAGTATTTT. Its protein is CASSLVVADTQYF. The variable domain in full, with the rest retrieved from reference TRBV11-2 and TRBJ2-3, is EAGVAQSPRYKIIEKRQSVAFWCNPISGHATLYWYQQILGQGPKLLIQFQNNGVVDDSQLPKDRFSAERLKGVDSTLKIQPAKLEDSAVYLCASSLVVADTQYFGPGTRLTVL.

The V call is TRBV5-1, the J call TRBJ2-5; D gene unclear. Looked up from germline, CDR1 is SGHRS and CDR2 is YFSETQ. Trimming took 3 bases from V and 5 from J, leaving 8 bases between them. This CDR3 comprises 12 residues. CDR3: CASSSVGETQYF. CDR3 DNA: TGCGCCAGCAGCTCGGTGGGGGAGACCCAGTACTTC.